This T cell receptor (beta chain) was captured by sequencing in a study of Graves' ophthalmopathy and Graves' hyperthyroidism. Germline V CDR1 and CDR2: SGHRS, YFSETQ. The CDR3 is made up of 12 amino acids. Trimming took 4 bases from V and 8 from J; bases not matched to a gene: 5. No donor had other autoimmune disease, uncontrolled infection, pregnancy or lactation. A roughly 10 ml volume of fresh peripheral blood provided the PBMCs. The sequenced template was RNA, covering the TCR beta CDR3 region. First-round RT-PCR used HTBI primers; second-round multiplex PCR followed. In TCRdb, the multiplex PCR reads were re-called with MiXCR into one record per CDR3 protein. The repertoire holds approximately 480,000 distinct CDR3 sequences, with approximately 15% as singletons. This clonotype appeared many times.

V and J are TRBV5-1 and TRBJ1-1, with 7 bases identical to TRBD1. Sequencing input: blood. This receptor was obtained from a woman aged 30 to 39 with Graves' ophthalmopathy. The CDR3 DNA reads TGCGCCAGCAGCGCACAGGGGTTCGAAGCTTTCTTT. Translating gives CASSAQGFEAFF.